Sequencing of this T cell receptor (beta chain) was carried out in a study of blood T cells in healthy people across ages. Overall study findings and caveats: The donors' CMV status was not determined, possibly confounding changes in expanded clonotypes.

This CDR3 comprises 15 residues. The trim removed 5 bases at V and 2 bases at J, leaving 7 bases unmatched. Germline CDR1 reads MNHEY; CDR2 reads SVGAGI. PBMCs, at least 6 million per sample, were isolated. A second PCR, run for about 7 to 11 cycles, used a sample-barcoded 5' primer plus a J-beta primer mix. A template-switch adaptor containing 12 random nucleotides labeled each cDNA molecule. TCRdb itself ran the 5' RACE reads through MiXCR, one entry per CDR3 protein. The sample has hundreds of thousands of distinct CDR3 sequences; approximately 40% are singletons. This clonotype was counted a single time. Its specificity is unknown.

Sequencing was carried out using blood. The receptor comes from a man older than 75 in good health. The gene calls are TRBV6-5 and TRBJ2-7; TRBD1 aligns across 9 bases. The CDR3, as DNA: TGTGCCAGCAGTACTACGACAGGGGGTCCCTACGAGCAGTACTTC. Translation gives CASSTTTGGPYEQYF.